This TCR beta chain was identified in a study of metastatic and nonmetastatic thyroid tumors. Across the study: Across peripheral blood and tumor or nodule tissue samples taken from malignant and benign thyroid patients, the repertoires were compared with one another. Study-wide findings and caveats: Malignant tumors reportedly showed significantly higher TCR beta diversity than benign nodules in both blood and tumor.

Germline loops: CDR1 MRHNA, CDR2 SNTAGT. The CDR3 has 13 residues. V was pared by 3 bases and J by 3 bases, with 0 bases of the junction left unmatched. By share of the sample, this clone is medium-sized (0.01 to 0.1%). The target antigen is unknown. Nobody among the patients had been given any treatment before thyroid surgery. TCRdb re-called the PCR reads with MiXCR. Among around 42,000 clones listed, 12% were seen once. This chain links TRBV6-4 with TRBJ2-3; 7 bases fit TRBD2. This TCR was recovered from a male donor with papillary thyroid cancer or a benign thyroid nodule (not recorded which). Some clones in this sample may be carry-over from other donors' samples. Sequenced: blood. Here the CDR3 DNA reads TGTGCCAGCAGTGAGCGGGAGACAGATACGCAGTATTTT. It translates to CASSERETDTQYF.